The 5 T cell receptor beta chains listed next were all sequenced from one sample in a study of neoadjuvant anti-PD-1 for oral cavity cancer. The time point was: after neoadjuvant nivolumab, at surgical resection. Sequenced by immunoSEQ multiplex PCR; TCRdb stores in-frame clones only, minus some. The table includes over 7,500 clones, about three fifths detected once. This material consisted of PBMCs, taken after nivolumab (anti-PD-1) treatment. Every receptor here comes from a person aged 35-80 years with oral cavity squamous cell carcinoma.

This clone came up a few times. The chain couples TRBV2 to TRBJ2-5; 9 bases are shared with TRBD1. CDR1 is SNHLY, CDR2 FYNNEI, per germline. With V trimmed by 2 bases and J by 5 bases, 6 bases remained unmatched. This CDR3 has 15 residues. The CDR3 DNA reads as TGTGCCAGCAGTGAATTTACAGGGGGCCTGGAGACCCAGTACTTC. Its protein is CASSEFTGGLETQYF.

The CDR3 nucleotides are TGTGCCAGCAGCCTCCAGGACGGGTACGAGCAGTACTTC. Translation gives CASSLQDGYEQYF. V and J are TRBV6-6 and TRBJ2-7; D unclear. Germline V gene sequence: CDR1 MNHNY, CDR2 SVGAGI (reference sequence). Trimming took 6 bases from V and 4 from J, leaving 13 bases between them. The CDR3 runs to 13 residues.

The chain carries TRBV2 and TRBJ2-1; 7 nucleotides align to TRBD2. The germline CDR1 and CDR2 sequences are SNHLY and FYNNEI. V dropped 4 bases and J dropped 7; count of bases not matched to a gene: 10. This CDR3 region has 15 residues. The CDR3 bases are TGTGCCAGCAGTGTGGTGGGAGGGCCGACGAATGAGCAGTTCTTC. As protein: CASSVVGGPTNEQFF.

The chain joins TRBV7-9 to TRBJ2-5; D unclear. The CDR3 runs to 12 residues. V was shortened by 8 bases and J by 0 bases, with 7 bases between the two germline ends. The germline CDR1 and CDR2 sequences are SEHNR and FQNEAQ (reference sequence). CDR3 residues: CASAQYQETQYF. CDR3 sequence (DNA): TGTGCCAGCGCACAGTACCAAGAGACCCAGTACTTC. The variable domain in full, completed from reference TRBV7-9 and TRBJ2-5, reads DTGVSQNPRHKITKRGQNVTFRCDPISEHNRLYWYRQTLGQGPEFLTYFQNEAQLEKSRLLSDRFSAERPKGSFSTLEIQRTEQGDSAMYLCASAQYQETQYFGPGTRLLVL.

This clone has a single count. The genes are TRBV6-1 and TRBJ1-3; D not resolved. This CDR3 comprises 14 residues. Germline values: CDR1 MNHNS, CDR2 SASEGT. Trimming took 3 bases from V and 0 from J, leaving 6 bases between them. CDR3 in amino acids: CASSDGYSGNTIYF. The CDR3 DNA follows: TGTGCCAGCAGTGATGGGTACTCTGGAAACACCATATATTTT.